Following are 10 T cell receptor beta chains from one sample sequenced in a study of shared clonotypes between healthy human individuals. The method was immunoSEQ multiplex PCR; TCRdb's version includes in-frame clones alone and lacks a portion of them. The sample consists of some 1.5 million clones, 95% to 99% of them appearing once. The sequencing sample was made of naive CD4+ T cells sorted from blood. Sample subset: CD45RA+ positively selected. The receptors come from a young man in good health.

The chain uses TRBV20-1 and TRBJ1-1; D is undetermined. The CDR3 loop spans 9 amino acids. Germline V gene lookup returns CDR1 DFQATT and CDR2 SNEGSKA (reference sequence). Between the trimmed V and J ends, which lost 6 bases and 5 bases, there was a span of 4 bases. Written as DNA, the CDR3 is TGCAGTGCGGATACTGAAGCTTTCTTT. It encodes CSADTEAFF.

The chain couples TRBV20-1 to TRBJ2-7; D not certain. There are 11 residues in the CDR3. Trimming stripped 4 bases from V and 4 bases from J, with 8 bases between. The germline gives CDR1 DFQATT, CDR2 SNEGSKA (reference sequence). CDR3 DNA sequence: TGCAGTGCTACCCCGCAATACGAGCAGTACTTC. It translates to CSATPQYEQYF.

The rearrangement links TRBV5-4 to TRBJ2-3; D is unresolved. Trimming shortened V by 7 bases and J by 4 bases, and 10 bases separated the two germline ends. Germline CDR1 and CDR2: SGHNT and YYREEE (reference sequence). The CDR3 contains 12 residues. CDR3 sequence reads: CASGAAPDTQYF. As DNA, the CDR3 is TGTGCCAGCGGAGCCGCCCCAGATACGCAGTATTTT.

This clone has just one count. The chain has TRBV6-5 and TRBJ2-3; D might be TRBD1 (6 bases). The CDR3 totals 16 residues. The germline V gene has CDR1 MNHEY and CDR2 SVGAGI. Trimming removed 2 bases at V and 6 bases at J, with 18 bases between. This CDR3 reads CASSYDPRTDLDTQYF. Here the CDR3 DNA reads TGTGCCAGCAGTTACGATCCCCGGACAGACCTTGATACGCAGTATTTT.

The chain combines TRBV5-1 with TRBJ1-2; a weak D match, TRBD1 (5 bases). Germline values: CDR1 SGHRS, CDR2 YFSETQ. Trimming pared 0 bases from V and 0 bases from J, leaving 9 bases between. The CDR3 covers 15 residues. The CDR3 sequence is CASSLGRGPNYGYTF. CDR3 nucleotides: TGCGCCAGCAGCTTGGGTAGGGGCCCTAACTATGGCTACACCTTC.

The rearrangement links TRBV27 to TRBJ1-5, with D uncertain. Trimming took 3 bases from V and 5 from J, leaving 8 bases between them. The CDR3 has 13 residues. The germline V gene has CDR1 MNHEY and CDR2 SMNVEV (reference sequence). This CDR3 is CASSFGGYQPQHF. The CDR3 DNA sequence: TGTGCCAGCAGTTTTGGCGGATATCAGCCCCAGCATTTT.

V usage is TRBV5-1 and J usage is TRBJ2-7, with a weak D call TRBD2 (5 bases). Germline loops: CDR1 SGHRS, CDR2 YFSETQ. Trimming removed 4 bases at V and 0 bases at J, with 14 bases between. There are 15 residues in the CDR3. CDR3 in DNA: TGCGCCAGCAGCCCCCGTAGCGCCAGCTCCTACGAGCAGTACTTC. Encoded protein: CASSPRSASSYEQYF.

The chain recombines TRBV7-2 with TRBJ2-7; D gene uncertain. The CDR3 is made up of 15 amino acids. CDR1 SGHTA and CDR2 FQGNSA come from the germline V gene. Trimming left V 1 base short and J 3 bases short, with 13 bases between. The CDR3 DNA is TGTGCCAGCAGCTTAGTGGAGAATCCCAACTACGAGCAGTACTTC. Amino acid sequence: CASSLVENPNYEQYF.

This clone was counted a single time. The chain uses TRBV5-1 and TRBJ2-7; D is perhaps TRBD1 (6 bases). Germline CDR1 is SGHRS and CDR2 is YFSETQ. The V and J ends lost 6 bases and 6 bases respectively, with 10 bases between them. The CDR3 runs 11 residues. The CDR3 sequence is CASTGVSEQYF. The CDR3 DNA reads TGCGCCAGCACAGGGGTGAGCGAGCAGTACTTC.

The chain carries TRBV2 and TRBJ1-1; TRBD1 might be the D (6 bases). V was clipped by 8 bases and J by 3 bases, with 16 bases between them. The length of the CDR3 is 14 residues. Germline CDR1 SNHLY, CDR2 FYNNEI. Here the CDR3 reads CASVGRGPDTEAFF. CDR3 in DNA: TGTGCCAGCGTGGGCAGGGGCCCTGACACTGAAGCTTTCTTT.